This TCR beta chain is drawn from a study of human T cells and chemical hapten exposure. The time point: pre-sensitization, week 0. Regarding treatment: therapeutic diphenylcyclopropenone sensitization with weekly scalp DPC. Blood was drawn before each patch test was applied. The CDR3 length is 15 residues. Between the trimmed V and J ends, which lost 2 bases and 1 base, there was a span of 12 bases. Germline V gene lookup returns CDR1 LGHDT and CDR2 YNNKEL (reference sequence). TCRdb independently ran MiXCR on the RACE reads; one entry per CDR3 protein. The table includes approximately 260,000 distinct CDR3 sequences, about 9% detected once.

This chain uses TRBV3-1 with TRBJ2-7, with D perhaps matching TRBD1 or TRBD2 (5 bases each). This TCR derives from a woman aged 40 to 50 with alopecia areata. Some clones in this sample may be carry-over from other donors' samples. Source: whole blood, taken in connection with sensitization to the hapten diphenylcyclopropenone (DPC). The CDR3 region has the DNA TGTGCCAGCAGCCAATCGGGACGGATATCCTACGAGCAGTACTTC. Translated: CASSQSGRISYEQYF.